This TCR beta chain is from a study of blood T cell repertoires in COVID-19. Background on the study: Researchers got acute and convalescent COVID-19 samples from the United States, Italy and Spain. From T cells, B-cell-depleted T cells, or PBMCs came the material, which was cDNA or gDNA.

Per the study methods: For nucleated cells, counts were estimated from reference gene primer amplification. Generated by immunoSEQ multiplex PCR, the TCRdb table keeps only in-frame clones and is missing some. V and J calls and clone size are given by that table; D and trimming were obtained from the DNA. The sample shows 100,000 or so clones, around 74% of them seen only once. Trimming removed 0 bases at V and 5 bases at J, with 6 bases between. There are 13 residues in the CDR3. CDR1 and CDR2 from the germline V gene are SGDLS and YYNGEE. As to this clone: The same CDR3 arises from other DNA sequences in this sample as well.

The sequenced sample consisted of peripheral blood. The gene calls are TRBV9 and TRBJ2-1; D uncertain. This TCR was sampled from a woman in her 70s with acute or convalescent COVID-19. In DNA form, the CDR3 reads TGTGCCAGCAGCGTAGTGGGCGACAATGAGCAGTTCTTC. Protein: CASSVVGDNEQFF.